The clone carrying this T cell receptor (beta chain) was detected ten times or more. This specimen comes from a study of T-cell memory formation after mild COVID-19. Study-level information: TCR clusters were mostly donor specific.

The CDR3 spans 13 residues. Germline trimming cut 4 bases from V and 7 bases from J; bases unmatched to any gene: 6. Per germline, CDR1 SGHTA and CDR2 FQGNSA. MiXCR was run by TCRdb on the 5' RACE reads, yielding one entry per CDR3 protein. The sample holds around 200,000 distinct CDR3 sequences, about 10% seen once. The chain is built from TRBV7-2 and TRBJ1-2; 7 positions agree with TRBD1. The receptor was isolated from a man aged 18-30 years who had mild COVID-19 (a few samples of this study predate the infection). Cell type and time point are not known. Sequencing used PBMCs or a T cell subset sorted from them (not recorded which). This CDR3 is CASSSTGVRGYTF. The CDR3 nucleotides are TGTGCCAGCAGCTCTACAGGGGTTCGTGGCTACACCTTC.